This note documents a single T cell receptor beta chain sequence. Its antigen is unknown. The record originates from a study of T cells after yellow fever vaccination. The study's findings and limits: A secondary response was less intense yet reached its peak sooner, at day 5 versus 15. Once the booster was given, most primary-vaccination clones reappeared, at about 96% for CD4 and over 70% for CD8.

TCRdb passed the 5' RACE reads through MiXCR, listing each CDR3 protein once. The table has a few hundred thousand distinct CDR3 sequences, 8.7% seen once. Germline V gives CDR1 SGHTA, CDR2 FQGNSA. J was trimmed by 1 base and V by 3 bases; bases with no gene match: 9. The CDR3 length is 17 residues. The sequence was obtained from a man aged 18 to 35 who received the YFV17D yellow fever vaccine. Sequences were derived from CD4+ T cells sorted from PBMCs, sampled 5 days after the yellow fever booster vaccination. The chain uses TRBV7-2 and TRBJ2-5, with 9 bases fitting TRBD2. In DNA form, the CDR3 reads TGTGCCAGCAGCTTTTCACTACTAGCGGGCACCCAAGAGACCCAGTACTTC. Its protein product is CASSFSLLAGTQETQYF.